This TCR beta chain came from a study of T cells after yellow fever vaccination (dated by TCRdb to between 2018 and 2021). For the study in its entirety: The SMART-Seq v4 Ultra Low Input RNA kit was used to prepare libraries from fractions with low cell numbers. Bulk TCR alpha and beta repertoires were sequenced longitudinally to track T-cell clones before and after primary and booster YFV17D yellow fever vaccination. Blood samples were taken at several timepoints before and after primary and secondary immunization, and bulk PBMC replicates and cell subsets were isolated. Two healthy male donors, one aged 18 to 30 and one aged 30 to 40 years, made up the cohort. Summary of the overall study and its limitations: Because abundant contaminating clonotypes from the bulk population could be contained in FACS-sorted repertoires, computational filtering was required. Because only two donors were included in the study, the extent to which the findings can be generalized is limited. A small share of clonotypes occurred in both CD4 and CD8 compartments, likely arising from convergent recombination. The secondary T-cell response was found to be weaker but faster than the primary response, with a peak reached on day 5 rather than on day 15. After the booster, most clones that had expanded after primary vaccination were detected again (almost 97% of CD4 and 88% of CD8), suggesting broad maintenance of memory.

The CDR3 spans 14 residues, from the cysteine through the phenylalanine. Here the CDR3 DNA is all that survives: 42 bases in frame from base 1. The germline V gene yields SGHTA for CDR1 and FQGNSA for CDR2. Clipping removes 5 bases from V and 7 bases from J, with 10 as the unmatched junction base count. TCR cDNA was synthesized by 5'RACE template switching, which introduced a universal primer site and unique molecular identifiers. Priming of cDNA synthesis was performed from both the TCR alpha and TCR beta constant segments. Two PCR steps were used to amplify libraries, with sample barcodes and sequencing adapters being added in the second step. Sequencing of libraries was done on Illumina HiSeq 2500 (2x100 bp) or NovaSeq (2x150 bp). The original methods were these. MIGEC handled demultiplexing of reads and collapsing into UMI consensus sequences, while MiXCR performed V(D)J alignment. Vaccine-responding clonotypes were defined with edgeR using replicate PBMC samples, requiring FDR below 0.01 and a log2 fold change above 5 up to day 15. Bulk clonotypes were assigned CD4 or CD8 identity according to which sequenced CD4 or CD8 repertoire held them at higher abundance. A clonotype counted as NS4B-specific if enriched at least 10-fold in dextramer-positive versus dextramer-negative fractions, with CD4-biased clonotypes left out. Starting from the raw public reads, TCRdb applied fastp trimming at Q25, assembled clones with MiXCR and retained in-frame beta chains. CDR3 protein sequences are deduplicated, and each keeps its most common genes and DNA. TCRdb's processing, not the authors', yielded these V and J calls. The sample table records 96,000 or so distinct CDR3 sequences; 8.9% of these occur just once. Of the sample, 16% is held by the ten largest clones.

Per the publication, the treatment or condition label means: live attenuated yellow fever vaccine strain. PBMCs were isolated from peripheral blood using a standard Ficoll-Paque protocol. Epitope-specific CD8 T cells were sorted with a dextramer loaded with the yellow fever NS4B epitope peptide, and anti-CD3 and anti-CD8 staining was applied. RNA was extracted with TriZol from bulk PBMCs, CD4 and CD8 fractions, and dextramer-positive and dextramer-negative fractions. A note on this clonotype: No base quality information exists; no much larger clone differs at one position.

Material: CD8+ T cells not binding an NS4B(214-222) dextramer, sorted from PBMCs, obtained around 14 days after the first yellow fever vaccination. Sample cell subset or site, as interpreted from the label and publication: NS4B epitope dextramer-negative CD8 T cells. Here the chain combines TRBV7-2 and TRBJ1-1; 7 middle bases align to TRBD1. The sequence was collected from a man aged 18-30 years who received the YFV17D yellow fever vaccine. The DNA sequence reads TGTGCCAGCAGCCCCGAAGACAGGGAGGATGAAGCTTTCTTT. Protein translation: CASSPEDREDEAFF.